This record concerns one T cell receptor beta chain sequence. TCRdb's table, derived via immunoSEQ multiplex PCR, lists solely in-frame clones and lacks some. The sample lists approximately 200,000 clones, around 95% seen once, with approximately 0.8% in the top ten. The data belong to a study of blood T cell repertoires in COVID-19. CDR3 length: 15 residues. Trimming at V came to 4 bases and at J to 5 bases, leaving 6 bases not matched to a gene. Germline CDR1 LGHDT, CDR2 YNNKEL (reference sequence). The rearrangement joins TRBV3-1 (or the pseudogene TRBV3-2) to TRBJ2-3, with 10 bases matching TRBD2. The sequencing input was peripheral blood. The clonotype was recovered from a man between 25 and 39 years old with COVID-19, enrolled during active disease. Here the CDR3 reads CASSLSGLAIDTQYF. The DNA of the CDR3 is TGTGCCAGCAGCCTTTCGGGACTAGCGATAGATACGCAGTATTTT.